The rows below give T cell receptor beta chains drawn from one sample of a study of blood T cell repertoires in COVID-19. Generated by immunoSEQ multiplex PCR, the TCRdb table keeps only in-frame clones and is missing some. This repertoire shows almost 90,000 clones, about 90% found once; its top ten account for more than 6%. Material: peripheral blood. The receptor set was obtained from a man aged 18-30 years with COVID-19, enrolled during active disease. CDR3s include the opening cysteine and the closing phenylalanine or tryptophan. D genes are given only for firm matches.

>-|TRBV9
CASSTGLTSYEQYF
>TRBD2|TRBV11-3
CASSLVAGPYNEQFF
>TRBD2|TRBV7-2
CASSPRLAFTGELFF
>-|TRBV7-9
CASSLDVRSSEQYF
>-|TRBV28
CASTRRVPREKLLF
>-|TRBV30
CAWSAPWEPVRDTQYF
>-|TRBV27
CASSFGANYGYTF
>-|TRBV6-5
CASSLGTPDNSPLHF
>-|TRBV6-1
CASSEVGAGLSLEQYF
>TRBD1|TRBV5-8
CASSLSQGGQPQHF
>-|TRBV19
CASTLGGTGNTIYF
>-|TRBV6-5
CASSSTRAAYEQYF
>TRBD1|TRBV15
CATSRGGTGNSPLHF
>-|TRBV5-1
CASSYGGSGEKLFF
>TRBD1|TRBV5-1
CASSLLYRGPYNEQFF
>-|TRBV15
CATSRDRSGGQPQHF
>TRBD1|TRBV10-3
CAIRTDRDVEQFF
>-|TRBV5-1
CASSSGETYNSPLHF
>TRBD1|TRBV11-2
CASSSLRGQGGYTF
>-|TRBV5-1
CASSPGVRLNSGNTIYF
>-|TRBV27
CASGHRVVGTEAFF
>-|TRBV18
CASSPPSGETPYNEQFF
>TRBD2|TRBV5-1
CASSPGLADEQFF
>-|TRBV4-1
CASSLLRVVTNEKLFF
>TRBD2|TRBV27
CASSPLAGRYEQYF
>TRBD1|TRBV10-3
CAISEQGASTEAFF
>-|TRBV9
CASGVSYNSPLHF
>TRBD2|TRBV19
CASKGWLAGGQGNNEQFF
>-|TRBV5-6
CASSFRDFTDTQYF